This T cell receptor (beta chain) was sequenced in a study of shared clonotypes between healthy human individuals (dated by TCRdb to the early 2020s). Regarding the study in general: The cohort comprised a couple of women and a few men aged 18 to 49 years. To increase sequencing depth and limit assay-specific biases, different laboratories used diverse techniques to prepare libraries and sequence TCR repertoires. To estimate repertoire size and how much clonotype sharing occurs between individuals, the study deeply sequenced the blood TCR repertoires of about five healthy adults. For each donor, three plates each were used for CD4 naive and CD4 memory, two plates were used for CD8 naive, and one plate was used for CD8 memory. Between about 0.8 and 9.5 billion PBMCs per donor were obtained by leukapheresis. Results the study describes overall, beyond this receptor: Incomplete sequencing was indicated by rarefaction of sorted-subset datasets, despite the large sequencing depth. Sampling was restricted to blood, and TCR repertoires in tissues likely differ from the TCR repertoires found in blood. Clonotypes shared by all four sorted-subset donors showed higher generation probabilities than non-shared clonotypes. Naive subsets generally had larger estimated clonotype richness than memory subsets. About 5% of naive CD4, 3.5% of naive CD8, 2.3% of memory CD4, and 0.35% to 0.4% of memory CD8 clonotypes were shared across several donors. Pairwise subsampling led to the expectation that sequencing depth would affect the degree of clonotype sharing among donors. Because the study included a small number of donors, the genetic and exposure-history diversity represented was limited.

Using the deep immunoSEQ assay, TCR CDR3 regions were amplified from genomic DNA by multiplex PCR. Extracted genomic DNA from each cell subset was spread evenly across all wells of several immunoSEQ 96-well plates, with each plate serving as a replicate. For sorted subsets, about 0.2 ug genomic DNA, equal to 30,000 to 35,000 T cell genomes, was loaded into each replicate PCR. The purified libraries were quantified using a Qubit 3.0 fluorometer, sized with a Bioanalyzer 2100, and then quantified again using the KAPA Library Quantification kit. Every immunoSEQ 96-well plate was sequenced on a dedicated single-read 150-cycle Illumina NextSeq 550 flow cell. Concerning the study's data processing: Because the immunoSEQ output included only junctional sequences and no quality scores, the filtering could not be the same as the filtering used for full-length reads. To assign V/J genes and CDR3, sequences were annotated using PyIR, a Python wrapper for IgBLAST v1.9, with IMGT germline references. Reads were removed for weak V/J assignments (E-value above 1e-6), missing CDR3, stop codons, out-of-frame junctions, or ambiguous translated residues. V3J clonotypes were defined as sequences sharing an identical inferred V gene, J gene, and CDR3 amino acid sequence. Percentage overlap between repertoires was computed as shared unique clonotypes divided by the size of the smaller repertoire. RTK rarefaction, the Chao1 estimator, and Recon v2.1 estimates of unobserved clonotypes were used to assess repertoire richness. For all TCRbeta clonotypes obtained by the gDNA method from a few donors, generation probabilities were computed with OLGA. Entries here come from immuneACCESS through TCRdb and include only in-frame sequences with V and J called. Some clones fail to appear in such tables; in the studies checked, an unresolved V gene covers under half of the shortfall, and the cause of the remainder is unknown. V and J calls and clone size come straight from that table; D and trimming were deduced from the DNA. The sample contains some 2.1 million clones, just under 95% of them found a single time. Approximately 1.7% of the sample is held by the ten biggest clonotypes.

For the CD8 naive samples, CD45RO-negative cells were positively selected for CCR7, yielding a CD45RA+CCR7+ population from which TemRA cells were excluded. Donors were healthy HIV-negative adults with no recently reported acute infections or vaccinations. All donors were Caucasian adults living in Nashville, Tennessee, USA. After blood collection by leukapheresis, PBMCs were isolated using Ficoll-Histopaque density gradient centrifugation and then cryopreserved in the vapor phase of liquid nitrogen. Analytical flow cytometry was used to check the purity and quantity of each magnetically sorted T cell population. Genomic DNA was isolated from each sorted fraction and quantified by UV absorbance on a Nanodrop 2000c. There are 17 amino acids in the CDR3, from cysteine to phenylalanine inclusive. The only DNA kept is the CDR3, 51 bases in frame from the first base. V and J lose 9 bases and 6 bases, and a span of 26 bases separates them. From the germline V gene, CDR1 is SGHVS and CDR2 is FNYEAQ.

On this clone itself: Its antigen remains unidentified. No quality values exist for individual bases; no much larger clone is one base distant.

Sample: naive CD8+ T cells from PBMCs. Taken with the paper, the label for cell subset or site translates to: CD45RA+CCR7+. The chain is assembled from TRBV7-6 and TRBJ2-2; no confident D gene assignment can be made. The clonotype comes from a man younger than 35 in good health. Some clones in this sample may be carry-over from other donors' samples. The CDR3 sequence is CASLPLAGSWFSGELFF. The sequenced DNA: TGTGCCAGTCTTCCATTGGCCGGGTCTTGGTTTTCCGGGGAGCTGTTTTTT.